This T cell receptor beta chain stems from a study of blood T cells in healthy people across ages. About the study: With template switching, about one barcoded beta molecule was captured per two T cells. Whole-study results and caveats: Those diversity estimates obtained from one million T cells were thought to be underestimates. Without sorted subsets, naive and antigen-experienced compartments could not be conclusively compared.

J gave up 4 bases and V 1 base, and 5 bases lay outside the gene matches. Germline-derived CDR1 and CDR2 are SQVTM and ANQGSEA. CDR3 length equals 14 residues. The use of a sample-barcoded 5' primer and a J-beta primer mix characterized a second PCR of roughly 7 to 11 cycles. TCRdb redid the calling of the 5' RACE reads with MiXCR, one entry per CDR3 protein. The sample carries 550,000 to 750,000 distinct CDR3 sequences, 20% to 25% recorded once. This clonotype was detected a few times. The antigen remains undetermined. V is TRBV29-1 and J is TRBJ2-5, with TRBD2 matching 8 bases. Specimen: blood. The TCR originated in a man aged 65-85 years in good health. CDR3: CSVEGREGGETQYF. The DNA for the CDR3 is TGCAGCGTTGAAGGTCGGGAGGGCGGAGAGACCCAGTACTTC.